Listed below are T cell receptor beta chains from one sample, sequenced in a study of T cells in Graves' hyperthyroidism and ophthalmopathy. TCRdb re-called the multiplex PCR reads through MiXCR, storing one row per CDR3 protein. The data contain approximately 350,000 distinct CDR3 sequences, approximately 16% of them singletons. Material for sequencing was blood. The source of these receptors is an older woman with Graves' ophthalmopathy. CDR3s include the opening cysteine and the closing phenylalanine or tryptophan. A D gene is named only where the DNA matches it firmly. Not all rows give a size; the values are once, few, many and, for expanded clones, a class.

>TRBJ1-5|TRBV28|.|.
TGTGCCAGCAGGCCAGAGCCCCCCAGGAGGGTTCAGCCCCAGCATTTT
CASRPEPPRRVQPQHF
>TRBJ2-5|TRBV20-1|.|.
TGCAGTGCTGCCCGAGAGGCGCTGAACTTC
CSAAREALNF
>TRBJ2-5|TRBV7-7|TRBD2|.
TGTGCCAGCAGCTTAGCGCTAGCGGGAGGTAGTGTGGTAGAGACCCAGTACTTC
CASSLALAGGSVVETQYF
>TRBJ1-6|TRBV6-1|.|few
TGTGCCAGCAGTGTTAATTCACCCCTCCACTTT
CASSVNSPLHF
>TRBJ2-2|TRBV12-5|TRBD1|few
TGTGCTAGTGGTTTGACCTCGACAGGGGGTACCGGGGAGCTGTTTTTT
CASGLTSTGGTGELFF
>TRBJ1-1|TRBV3-1|TRBD1|many
TGTGCCAGCAGTGGGACAGCGAACACTGAAGCTTTCTTT
CASSGTANTEAFF
>TRBJ2-1|TRBV3-1|.|many
TGTGCCAGCAGCCACGGGAGCTCCTACAATGAGCAGTTCTTC
CASSHGSSYNEQFF
>TRBJ2-5|TRBV11-2|TRBD2|many
TGTGCCAGCAGCTCATTAGCGGGAGCGATGGAGACCCAGTACTTC
CASSSLAGAMETQYF
>TRBJ2-1|TRBV25-1|.|.
TGTGCCAGCAGTGACGAAACAGGGCCCTTCTACAATGAGCAGTTCTTC
CASSDETGPFYNEQFF
>TRBJ2-3|TRBV11-2|.|many
TGTGCCAGCAGCTTAGATCTGGGCCATACGCAGTATTTT
CASSLDLGHTQYF
>TRBJ2-7|TRBV30|TRBD2|many
TGTGCCTGGACGCCCCCGGGACGAGGGAGGGACGAGCAGTACTTC
CAWTPPGRGRDEQYF
>TRBJ2-7|TRBV27|.|many
TGTGCCAGCAGTTTACTGCTAGGTTACGAGCAGTACTTC
CASSLLLGYEQYF
>TRBJ2-3|TRBV29-1|.|few
TGCAGCGTTTATGGACAAACTACGCAGTATTTT
CSVYGQTTQYF
>TRBJ2-5|TRBV5-1|.|many
TGCGCCAGCGTTAGAGGCCGGGGGGCCCAAGAGACCCAGTACTTC
CASVRGRGAQETQYF
>TRBJ2-1|TRBV5-1|.|.
TGCGCCAGCAGTAGGGGAGGTGGAGTCGACAATGAGCAGTTCTTC
CASSRGGGVDNEQFF
>TRBJ2-1|TRBV7-2|TRBD2|many
TGTGCCAGCAGCGGAGCGGGAGGGCAGGGCAATGAGCAGTTCTTC
CASSGAGGQGNEQFF
>TRBJ1-2|TRBV12-3/TRBV12-4|.|many
TGTGCCAGCAGCCGTGAGACAGGTTTATATGGCTACACCTTC
CASSRETGLYGYTF
>TRBJ2-1|TRBV5-1|.|many
TGCGCCAGCAGCCGAATCTACAATGAGCAGTTCTTC
CASSRIYNEQFF
>TRBJ2-1|TRBV9|TRBD2|.
TGTGCCAGCAGCCCGGGACTAGCGCTCTCCTACAATGAGCAGTTCTTC
CASSPGLALSYNEQFF
>TRBJ1-5|TRBV27|.|many
TGTGCCAGCAGTCCGCGGGGTAATCGTCAGCCCCAGCATTTT
CASSPRGNRQPQHF
>TRBJ2-2|TRBV19|TRBD2|.
TGTGCCAGTATCATGTCCGGGGGGTCGAACACCGGGGAGCTGTTTTTT
CASIMSGGSNTGELFF
>TRBJ1-2|TRBV7-9|TRBD1|many
TGTGCCAGCAGCCGTGACAGGGTCTATGGCTACACCTTC
CASSRDRVYGYTF
>TRBJ2-7|TRBV7-9|TRBD2|.
TGTGCCAGCAGCTTAGGACTAGCTCCTATTTACTACGAGCAGTACTTC
CASSLGLAPIYYEQYF
>TRBJ2-7|TRBV12-3/TRBV12-4|.|many
TGTGCCAGCAGTCCCGGACAGCTCAGCTCCTACGAGCAGTACTTC
CASSPGQLSSYEQYF
>TRBJ1-1|TRBV7-9|.|.
TGTGCCAGCAGCTTAGCGGGGAATGGGGGACTGAACACTGAAGCTTTCTTT
CASSLAGNGGLNTEAFF
>TRBJ2-7|TRBV9|.|few
TGTGCCAGCAGCGCCCAACCTGAACCCTACGAGCAGTACTTC
CASSAQPEPYEQYF
>TRBJ1-1|TRBV3-1|.|many
TGTGCCAGCAGCAGTCATGACAAGAACACTGAAGCTTTCTTT
CASSSHDKNTEAFF
>TRBJ1-5|TRBV2|.|many
TGTGCCAGCAGTGTGGTCCAGGGCAATCAGCCCCAGCATTTT
CASSVVQGNQPQHF
>TRBJ1-5|TRBV12-3/TRBV12-4|TRBD1|few
TGTGCCAGCTGGAGGACAGGGGAACAGCCCCAGCATTTT
CASWRTGEQPQHF
>TRBJ2-3|TRBV5-6|TRBD2|.
TGTGCCAGCAGCTCCCTAGCGGGAGAGGGAACAGATACGCAGTATTTT
CASSSLAGEGTDTQYF
>TRBJ2-3|TRBV10-3|.|.
TGTGCCATCAGTGATCCTCTGGGGGCGGAAATCACAGATACGCAGTATTTT
CAISDPLGAEITDTQYF
>TRBJ2-1|TRBV18|TRBD1|many
TGTGCCAGCTCACCGGAGCAGGGGGCGCGCAATGAGCAGTTCTTC
CASSPEQGARNEQFF
>TRBJ2-1|TRBV24-1|TRBD1|many
TGTGCCACCAGTGACTGGGACAGGAACTCCTACAATGAGCAGTTCTTC
CATSDWDRNSYNEQFF
>TRBJ2-4|TRBV12-3/TRBV12-4|TRBD2|many
TGTGCCAGCATTTTACTAGCGGAAAACATTCAGTACTTC
CASILLAENIQYF
>TRBJ2-1|TRBV18|TRBD2|few
TGTGCCAGCTCACCAAGGACTAGCGGGAGCTATGAGCAGTTCTTC
CASSPRTSGSYEQFF
>TRBJ2-1|TRBV2|.|many
TGTGCCAGCAGTGGGAGGGGGAGACGAGGCAATGAGCAGTTCTTC
CASSGRGRRGNEQFF
>TRBJ2-3|TRBV24-1|.|.
TGTGCCACCAGTGATACTAGGGATACGCAGTATTTT
CATSDTRDTQYF
>TRBJ2-5|TRBV5-1|.|many
TGCGCCAGCCAGGGACAAGAGACCCAGTACTTC
CASQGQETQYF
>TRBJ2-1|TRBV27|.|many
TGTGCCAGCAGTCTCGTACGGGGTGAGCAGTTCTTC
CASSLVRGEQFF
>TRBJ1-6|TRBV7-2|.|many
TGTGCCAGCAGCCCTCGAATGGGGAGTCTCCACTCACCCCTCCACTTT
CASSPRMGSLHSPLHF
>TRBJ2-1|TRBV7-2|TRBD2|many
TGTGCCAGCAGCATTAGCGGGCTCAATGAGCAGTTCTTC
CASSISGLNEQFF
>TRBJ2-4|TRBV2|TRBD2|many
TGTGCCAGCAGAAGCGGGAGTGGCTCCAAAAACATTCAGTACTTC
CASRSGSGSKNIQYF
>TRBJ2-5|TRBV6-1|.|.
TGTGCCAGCACCCTTGTTGGTGGTGGTATGGAGACCCAGTACTTC
CASTLVGGGMETQYF
>TRBJ2-5|TRBV10-2|TRBD2|many
TGCGCCAGCAGTGACGGTCTAGCGGGGAAAGAGACCCAGTACTTC
CASSDGLAGKETQYF
>TRBJ2-1|TRBV20-1|.|few
TGCAGTGCTAGGCCCAGACATGGGCGGGACTGGGATGAGCAGTTCTTC
CSARPRHGRDWDEQFF
>TRBJ2-7|TRBV7-9|TRBD2|many
TGTGCCAGCAGCTTAGCGGGAGGGTCTAACTACGAGCAGTACTTC
CASSLAGGSNYEQYF
>TRBJ2-5|TRBV5-1|.|.
TGTGCCAGCAGCTTTCCGGGACGGCAGGAGGCCCAGTACTTC
CASSFPGRQEAQYF
>TRBJ2-5|TRBV15|.|many
TGTGCCACCAGCAGAGCCAAACTAGAGACCCAGTACTTC
CATSRAKLETQYF
>TRBJ2-5|TRBV27|TRBD2|.
TGTGCCAGCAGTTTCCTAGCGGGAGGGCCTTGGGAGACCCAGTACTTC
CASSFLAGGPWETQYF
>TRBJ2-3|TRBV7-9|.|.
TGTGCCAGCAGCTTGGTGGGAGCAGATACGCAGTATTTT
CASSLVGADTQYF
>TRBJ2-7|TRBV4-1|.|few
TGCGCCAGCAGCCAAACCCCCAGCCCATCTTCCTACGAGCAGTACTTC
CASSQTPSPSSYEQYF
>TRBJ1-1|TRBV29-1|.|many
TGCAGCGTTGAAAACGGGGGATGGGGCACTGAAGCTTTCTTT
CSVENGGWGTEAFF